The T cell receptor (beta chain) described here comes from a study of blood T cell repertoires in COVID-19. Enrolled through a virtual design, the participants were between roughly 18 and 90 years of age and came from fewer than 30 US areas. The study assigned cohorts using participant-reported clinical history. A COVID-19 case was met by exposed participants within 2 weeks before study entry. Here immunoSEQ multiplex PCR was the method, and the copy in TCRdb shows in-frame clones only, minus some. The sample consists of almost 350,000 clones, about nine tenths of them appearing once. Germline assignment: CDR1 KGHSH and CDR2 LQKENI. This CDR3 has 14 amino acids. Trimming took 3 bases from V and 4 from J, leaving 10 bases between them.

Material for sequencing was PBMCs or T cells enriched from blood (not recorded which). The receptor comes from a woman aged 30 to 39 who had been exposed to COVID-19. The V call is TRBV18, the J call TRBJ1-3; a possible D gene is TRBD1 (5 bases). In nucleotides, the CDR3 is TGTGCCAGCTCACCCGACAGACCCGGAAACACCATATATTTT. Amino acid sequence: CASSPDRPGNTIYF.